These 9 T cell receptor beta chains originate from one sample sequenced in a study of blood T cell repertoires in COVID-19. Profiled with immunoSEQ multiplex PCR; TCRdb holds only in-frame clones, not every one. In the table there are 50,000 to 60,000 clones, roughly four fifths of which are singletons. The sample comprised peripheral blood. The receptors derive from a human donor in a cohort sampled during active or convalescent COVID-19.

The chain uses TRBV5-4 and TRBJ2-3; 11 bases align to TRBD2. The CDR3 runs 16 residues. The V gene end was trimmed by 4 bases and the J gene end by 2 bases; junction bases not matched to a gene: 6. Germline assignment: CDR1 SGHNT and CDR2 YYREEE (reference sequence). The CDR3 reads CASSPSGGLNTDTQYF. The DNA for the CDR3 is TGTGCCAGCAGCCCTAGCGGGGGGCTCAACACAGATACGCAGTATTTT.

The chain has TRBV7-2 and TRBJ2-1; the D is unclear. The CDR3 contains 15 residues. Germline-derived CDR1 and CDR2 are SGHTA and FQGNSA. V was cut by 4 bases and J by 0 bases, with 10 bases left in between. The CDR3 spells CASSSTFSSYNEQFF. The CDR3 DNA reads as TGTGCCAGCAGCTCCACGTTTAGCTCCTACAATGAGCAGTTCTTC.

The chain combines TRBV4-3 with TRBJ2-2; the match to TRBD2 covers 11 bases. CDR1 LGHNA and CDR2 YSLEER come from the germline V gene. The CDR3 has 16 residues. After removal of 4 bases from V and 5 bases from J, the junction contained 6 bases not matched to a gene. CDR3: CASSRELAGDTGELFF. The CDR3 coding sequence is TGCGCCAGCAGCCGAGAACTAGCGGGGGATACCGGGGAGCTGTTTTTT.

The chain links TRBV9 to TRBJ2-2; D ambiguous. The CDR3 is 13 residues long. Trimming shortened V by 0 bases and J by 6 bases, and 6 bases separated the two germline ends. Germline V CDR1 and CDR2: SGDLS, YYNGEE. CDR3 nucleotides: TGTGCCAGCAGCGTAGGAGAGGCCGGGGAGCTGTTTTTT. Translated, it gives CASSVGEAGELFF.

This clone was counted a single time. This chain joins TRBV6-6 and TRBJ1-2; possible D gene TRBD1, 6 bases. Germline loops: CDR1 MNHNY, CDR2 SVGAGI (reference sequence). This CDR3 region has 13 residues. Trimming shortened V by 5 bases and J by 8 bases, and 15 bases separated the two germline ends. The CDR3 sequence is CASSPTGQYGYTF. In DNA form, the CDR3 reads TGTGCCAGCAGTCCCACTGGACAGTACGGCTACACCTTC.

CDR3 sequence: CASSPRGAGDNEKLFF. In nucleotides, the CDR3 is TGTGCCAGCAGCCCGCGGGGGGCAGGAGATAATGAAAAACTGTTTTTT. The rearrangement joins TRBV3-1 (or the pseudogene TRBV3-2) to TRBJ1-4; D is perhaps TRBD1 (6 bases). Germline CDR1 reads LGHDT; CDR2 reads YNNKEL (reference sequence). The V end lost 4 bases, the J end lost 4 bases, and 16 bases lay between the germline ends. The CDR3 has 16 amino acids.

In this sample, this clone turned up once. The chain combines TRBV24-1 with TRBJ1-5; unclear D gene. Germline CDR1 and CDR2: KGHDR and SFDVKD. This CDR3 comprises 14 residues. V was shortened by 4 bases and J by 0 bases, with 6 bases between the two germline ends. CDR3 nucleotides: TGTGCCACCAGTGACCCTACTAGCAATCAGCCCCAGCATTTT. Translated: CATSDPTSNQPQHF.

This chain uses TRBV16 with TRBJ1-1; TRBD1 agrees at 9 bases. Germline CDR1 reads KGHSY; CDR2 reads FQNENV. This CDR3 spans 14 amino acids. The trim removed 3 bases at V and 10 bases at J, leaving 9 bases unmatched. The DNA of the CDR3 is TGTGCCAGCAGCCAGTCGGGACAGGGTCTAGGAGCTTTCTTT. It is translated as CASSQSGQGLGAFF.

Here the CDR3 reads CASSYRGTGLTYEQYF. For the CDR3, the DNA is TGTGCCAGCAGTTACAGAGGCACAGGACTAACCTACGAGCAGTACTTC. This chain links TRBV6-2 or TRBV6-3 with TRBJ2-7; tentatively, D is TRBD2 (6 bases). The ends were cut back, 2 bases at V and 2 bases at J, with 16 bases in the middle. The germline gives CDR1 MNHEY, CDR2 SVGEGT. This CDR3 is 16 amino acids long.